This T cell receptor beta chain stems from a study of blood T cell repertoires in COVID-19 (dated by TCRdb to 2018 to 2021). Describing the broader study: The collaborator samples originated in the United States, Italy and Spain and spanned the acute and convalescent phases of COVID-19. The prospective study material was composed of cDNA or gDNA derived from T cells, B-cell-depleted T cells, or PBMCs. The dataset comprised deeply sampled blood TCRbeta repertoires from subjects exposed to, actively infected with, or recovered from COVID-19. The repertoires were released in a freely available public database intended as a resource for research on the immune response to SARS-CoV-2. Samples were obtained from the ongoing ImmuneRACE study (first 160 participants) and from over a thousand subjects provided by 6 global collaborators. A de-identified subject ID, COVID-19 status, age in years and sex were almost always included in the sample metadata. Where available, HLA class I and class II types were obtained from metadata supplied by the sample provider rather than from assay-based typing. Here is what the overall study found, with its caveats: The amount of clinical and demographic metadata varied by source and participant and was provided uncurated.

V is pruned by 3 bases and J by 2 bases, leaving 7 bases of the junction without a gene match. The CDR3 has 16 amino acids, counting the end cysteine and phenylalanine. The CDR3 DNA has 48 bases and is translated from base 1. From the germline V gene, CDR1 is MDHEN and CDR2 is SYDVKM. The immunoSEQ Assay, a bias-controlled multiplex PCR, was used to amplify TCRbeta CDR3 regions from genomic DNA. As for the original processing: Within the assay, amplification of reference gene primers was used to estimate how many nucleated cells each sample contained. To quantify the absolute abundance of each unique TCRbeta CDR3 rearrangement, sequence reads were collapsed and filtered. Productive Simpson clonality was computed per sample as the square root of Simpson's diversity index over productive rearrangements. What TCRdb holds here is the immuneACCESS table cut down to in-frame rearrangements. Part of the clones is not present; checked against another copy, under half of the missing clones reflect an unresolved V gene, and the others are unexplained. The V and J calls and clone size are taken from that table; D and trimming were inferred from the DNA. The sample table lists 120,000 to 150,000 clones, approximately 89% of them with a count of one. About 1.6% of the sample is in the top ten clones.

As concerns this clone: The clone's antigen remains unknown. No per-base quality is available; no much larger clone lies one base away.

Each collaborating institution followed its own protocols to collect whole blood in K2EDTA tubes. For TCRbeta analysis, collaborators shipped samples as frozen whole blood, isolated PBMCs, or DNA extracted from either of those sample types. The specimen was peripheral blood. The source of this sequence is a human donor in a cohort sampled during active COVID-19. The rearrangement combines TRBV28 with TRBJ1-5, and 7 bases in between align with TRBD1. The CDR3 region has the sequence CASSLGKRGRNQPQHF. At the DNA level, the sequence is TGTGCCAGCAGTTTGGGGAAGAGGGGGCGCAATCAGCCCCAGCATTTT.